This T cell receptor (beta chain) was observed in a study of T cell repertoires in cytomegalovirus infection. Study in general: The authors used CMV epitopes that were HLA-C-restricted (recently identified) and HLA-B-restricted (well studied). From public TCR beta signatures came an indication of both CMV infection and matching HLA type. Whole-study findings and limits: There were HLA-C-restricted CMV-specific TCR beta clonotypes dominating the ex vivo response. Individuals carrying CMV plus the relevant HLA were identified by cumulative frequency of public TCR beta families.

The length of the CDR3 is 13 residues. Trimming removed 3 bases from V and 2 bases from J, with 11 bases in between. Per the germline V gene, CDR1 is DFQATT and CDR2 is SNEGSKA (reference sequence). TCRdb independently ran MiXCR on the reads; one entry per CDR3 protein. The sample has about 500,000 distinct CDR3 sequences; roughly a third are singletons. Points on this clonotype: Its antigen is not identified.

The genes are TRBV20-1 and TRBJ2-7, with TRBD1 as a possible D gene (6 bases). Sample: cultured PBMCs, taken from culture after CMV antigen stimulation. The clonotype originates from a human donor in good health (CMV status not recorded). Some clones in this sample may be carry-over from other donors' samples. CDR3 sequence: CSASVTGTYEQYF. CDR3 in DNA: TGCAGTGCTAGCGTAACAGGGACCTACGAGCAGTACTTC.